These T cell receptor beta chains were read from a single sample in a study of long-term antiretroviral therapy in people with HIV. Sequenced by immunoSEQ multiplex PCR; TCRdb stores in-frame clones only, minus some. This sample has 28,000 or so clones, with 80% to 90% found just once. The source material was unsorted PBMCs, sampled 0.8 years before starting antiretroviral therapy. The origin of the receptors is a man in his late teens or twenties with HIV. Both conserved end residues are part of each CDR3. The D gene is left open where the match is weak. Clone size is not always given. Where it is, it says once, few, many or a class for expanded clones.

CDR3 length,V gene,J gene,clone size,D gene,CDR3 protein,CDR3 DNA
15,TRBV4-2,TRBJ1-5,.,TRBD1,CASSRTGTAGQPQHF,TGTGCCAGCAGCCGAACCGGGACAGCGGGGCAGCCCCAGCATTTT
17,TRBV4-3,TRBJ1-4,.,.,CASSQDVTAGPNEKLFF,TGCGCCAGCAGCCAAGATGTTACCGCAGGTCCTAATGAAAAACTGTTTTTT
13,TRBV7-3,TRBJ2-1,.,.,CASSFGGVNEQFF,TGTGCCAGCAGCTTCGGGGGAGTAAATGAGCAGTTCTTC
13,TRBV11-2,TRBJ1-1,once,.,CASSFTRGAEAFF,TGTGCCAGCAGCTTCACCAGGGGAGCTGAAGCTTTCTTT
14,TRBV7-6,TRBJ2-2,few,.,CASSSLANTGELFF,TGTGCCAGCAGTTCTCTCGCGAACACCGGGGAGCTGTTTTTT
14,TRBV21-1,TRBJ1-2,.,.,CASSKEGGRDGYTF,TGTGCCAGCAGCAAAGAGGGGGGGCGGGATGGCTACACCTTC
10,TRBV30,TRBJ1-3,few,.,CAWSGNTIYF,TGTGCCTGGAGTGGAAACACCATATATTTT
13,TRBV7-9,TRBJ2-7,.,TRBD2,CASSPGLVYEQYF,TGTGCCAGCAGCCCGGGACTAGTCTACGAGCAGTACTTC
14,TRBV7-2,TRBJ2-6,.,.,CASIWVSGANVLTF,TGTGCCAGCATCTGGGTCTCTGGGGCCAACGTCCTGACTTTC
14,TRBV9,TRBJ2-7,.,TRBD1,CASSVGGQGYEQYF,TGTGCCAGCAGCGTAGGAGGACAGGGCTACGAGCAGTACTTC
13,TRBV10-3,TRBJ2-7,.,.,CAITGAVENEQYF,TGTGCCATCACGGGGGCAGTAGAGAACGAGCAGTACTTC
16,TRBV4-2,TRBJ1-4,once,TRBD1,CASSYRTGGTNEKLFF,TGTGCCAGCAGCTATCGGACAGGGGGAACTAATGAAAAACTGTTTTTT
12,TRBV6-6,TRBJ1-1,once,.,CASTDEDTEAFF,TGTGCCAGCACCGACGAGGACACTGAAGCTTTCTTT
14,TRBV13,TRBJ1-2,.,.,CASSLGGSDYGYTF,TGTGCCAGCAGCTTAGGGGGAAGCGACTATGGCTACACCTTC
14,TRBV6-1,TRBJ1-3,.,.,CASTSRDGRNTIYF,TGTGCCAGCACCTCCCGGGACGGGAGAAACACCATATATTTT
15,TRBV5-1,TRBJ2-2,.,TRBD2,CASSAGLAGAGELFF,TGCGCCAGCAGCGCAGGACTAGCGGGTGCCGGGGAGCTGTTTTTT
13,TRBV9,TRBJ1-1,.,.,CASSPARGTEAFF,TGTGCCAGCAGCCCGGCGAGGGGGACTGAAGCTTTCTTT
14,TRBV7-9,TRBJ1-1,.,.,CASSLSTGNTEAFF,TGTGCCAGCAGCTTATCGACAGGGAACACTGAAGCTTTCTTT
12,TRBV7-9,TRBJ2-2,.,.,CASSPNTGELFF,TGTGCCAGCAGCCCCAACACCGGGGAGCTGTTTTTT
16,TRBV18,TRBJ2-6,.,.,CASSPRSNSGANVLTF,TGTGCCAGCTCCCCCCGCTCGAACTCTGGGGCCAACGTCCTGACTTTC
13,TRBV9,TRBJ2-7,.,.,CASSVIWGAEQYF,TGTGCCAGCAGCGTAATTTGGGGAGCCGAGCAGTACTTC
16,TRBV4-1,TRBJ2-7,.,.,CASSQVLGDTLYEQYF,TGCGCCAGCAGCCAAGTTCTGGGGGATACTCTATACGAGCAGTACTTC
18,TRBV4-3,TRBJ2-7,.,TRBD2,CASSPRGSGTSLAYEQYF,TGCGCCAGCAGCCCGCGGGGTTCGGGGACTAGCCTTGCTTACGAGCAGTACTTC
15,TRBV7-8,TRBJ2-2,.,TRBD2,CASRFTGTSLGELFF,TGTGCCAGCAGATTCACCGGGACTAGCCTCGGGGAGCTGTTTTTT
11,TRBV11-2,TRBJ2-3,.,.,CASSFTDTQYF,TGTGCCAGCAGCTTCACAGATACGCAGTATTTT
15,TRBV4-1,TRBJ1-2,few,.,CASSQDSGSGYGYTF,TGCGCCAGCAGCCAAGATTCTGGGTCGGGCTATGGCTACACCTTC
15,TRBV6-1,TRBJ2-7,.,TRBD1,CASTPGQVPTYEQYF,TGTGCCAGCACCCCAGGACAGGTCCCAACCTACGAGCAGTACTTC
15,TRBV18,TRBJ1-6,.,.,CASSVVGSYNSPLHF,TGTGCCAGCTCAGTTGTCGGTTCCTATAATTCACCCCTCCACTTT
18,TRBV18,TRBJ2-2,.,TRBD1,CASSPFLTQGASTGELFF,TGTGCCAGCTCACCCTTCCTCACTCAGGGGGCGAGCACCGGGGAGCTGTTTTTT
16,TRBV25-1,TRBJ1-1,.,.,CASSDSMGLMNTEAFF,TGTGCCAGCAGTGATAGTATGGGGCTTATGAACACTGAAGCTTTCTTT
11,TRBV7-9,TRBJ1-3,.,.,CATGAENTIYF,TGTGCCACGGGGGCGGAAAACACCATATATTTT
14,TRBV7-8,TRBJ2-7,.,TRBD1,CASSPDRVINEQYF,TGTGCCAGCAGCCCCGACAGGGTTATCAACGAGCAGTACTTC
14,TRBV10-3,TRBJ2-3,.,.,CAISDPGGTDTQYF,TGTGCCATCAGTGATCCGGGTGGAACAGATACGCAGTATTTT
13,TRBV11-2,TRBJ1-2,few,TRBD1,CASSVGTGHGYTF,TGTGCCAGCAGCGTTGGGACAGGGCATGGCTACACCTTC
13,TRBV11-3,TRBJ1-6,.,.,CASSFDRNSPLHF,TGTGCCAGCAGCTTTGATCGGAATTCACCCCTCCACTTT
15,TRBV5-1,TRBJ2-3,once,TRBD2,CASSLWAGDTDTQYF,TGCGCCAGCAGCTTGTGGGCGGGGGACACAGATACGCAGTATTTT
18,TRBV7-9,TRBJ2-1,once,TRBD2,CASSQPSRLAGGSDEQFF,TGTGCCAGCAGCCAGCCCAGCCGACTAGCGGGGGGATCTGATGAGCAGTTCTTC
15,TRBV18,TRBJ2-2,.,.,CASSPASIGTGELFF,TGTGCCAGCTCACCGGCATCCATCGGCACCGGGGAGCTGTTTTTT
16,TRBV6-1,TRBJ1-2,.,TRBD1,CASSEVQGAQMYGYTF,TGTGCCAGCAGTGAAGTACAGGGGGCCCAGATGTATGGCTACACCTTC
15,TRBV6-5,TRBJ1-5,.,.,CASRSTQGSNQPQHF,TGTGCCAGCAGAAGTACACAGGGAAGCAATCAGCCCCAGCATTTT
13,TRBV4-1,TRBJ1-1,.,.,CASSQDNPAEAFF,TGCGCCAGCAGCCAAGATAATCCCGCCGAAGCTTTCTTT
15,TRBV5-8,TRBJ1-5,.,TRBD1,CASSPLTGVNQPQHF,TGTGCCAGCAGCCCCTTGACAGGGGTCAATCAGCCCCAGCATTTT
15,TRBV29-1,TRBJ1-2,.,.,CSVGSYRGRGYGYTF,TGCAGCGTTGGCTCTTATAGGGGACGTGGCTATGGCTACACCTTC
17,TRBV7-8,TRBJ1-5,.,.,CASSLGWGRGDNQPQHF,TGTGCCAGCAGCTTAGGTTGGGGTAGAGGCGACAATCAGCCCCAGCATTTT
15,TRBV6-5,TRBJ2-6,.,.,CASSQVVSGANVLTF,TGTGCCAGCAGTCAGGTAGTTTCTGGGGCCAACGTCCTGACTTTC
16,TRBV9,TRBJ2-3,once,TRBD2,CASSAFSRAPAGAQYF,TGTGCCAGCAGCGCCTTTTCCCGGGCCCCGGCGGGAGCGCAGTATTTT
13,TRBV6-5,TRBJ2-7,.,.,CASSYSTRYEQYF,TGTGCCAGCAGTTACTCCACCCGCTACGAGCAGTACTTC
14,TRBV18,TRBJ1-2,.,.,CASSPAQTHYGYTF,TGTGCCAGCTCACCAGCCCAGACCCACTATGGCTACACCTTC
13,TRBV30,TRBJ1-1,.,.,CAWRGSLNTEAFF,TGTGCCTGGAGAGGGAGTCTGAACACTGAAGCTTTCTTT
17,TRBV25-1,TRBJ1-4,.,.,CASSPYERALGNEKLFF,TGTGCCAGCAGTCCCTACGAACGGGCCCTAGGAAATGAAAAACTGTTTTTT
15,TRBV19,TRBJ1-1,few,.,CASSIGSRGAGEAFF,TGTGCCAGTAGTATAGGGTCTCGGGGAGCGGGTGAAGCTTTCTTT
15,TRBV18,TRBJ1-3,.,.,CASSPVPEGPNTIYF,TGTGCCAGCTCACCAGTCCCCGAGGGACCAAACACCATATATTTT
10,TRBV5-8,TRBJ2-7,.,.,CASRPGRQYF,TGTGCCAGCAGACCGGGACGGCAGTACTTC
12,TRBV7-8,TRBJ1-2,.,.,CASSLVGDGYTF,TGTGCCAGCAGCTTAGTGGGGGATGGCTACACCTTC
14,TRBV5-6,TRBJ1-6,few,.,CASRRQFTNSPLHF,TGTGCCAGCAGACGACAGTTTACGAATTCACCCCTCCACTTT
11,TRBV29-1,TRBJ2-7,.,.,CSVERGLEQYF,TGCAGCGTTGAGAGAGGACTCGAGCAGTACTTC
16,TRBV7-9,TRBJ2-2,.,TRBD1,CASRSRQGTNTGELFF,TGTGCCAGCAGATCTCGACAGGGTACGAACACCGGGGAGCTGTTTTTT